This TCR beta chain stems from a study of breast tumors, draining lymph nodes, adjacent tissues. Each CDR3 protein is one row after TCRdb ran MiXCR on the multiplex PCR reads. The table lists about 200,000 distinct CDR3 sequences, 30% to 35% of them singletons, with 3% to 4% in the top ten. Samples came from axillary lymph nodes draining the breast cancer. Details on this clonotype: Antigen: not known.

Study-level points and caveats: Tumor and nontumor repertoires were significantly more similar in luminal-like than in basal-like breast cancer. Tumor repertoires ranked between lymph nodes and nontumor tissue in diversity, with V and J gene preferences.

The germline gives CDR1 SGHDT, CDR2 YYEEEE. The CDR3 consists of 16 residues. Trimming removed 0 bases at V and 4 bases at J, with 14 bases between. Sequencing was performed on axillary lymph node tissue. J is TRBJ2-1 and V is TRBV5-6, with D possibly matching TRBD2 (5 bases). This clonotype originated in a female donor with breast cancer. Some clones in this sample may be carry-over from other donors' samples. CDR3 in DNA: TGTGCCAGCAGCTTGGCCGAGGGCTTCGGGTACAATGAGCAGTTCTTC. Protein: CASSLAEGFGYNEQFF. The whole variable domain, remainder taken from reference TRBV5-6 and TRBJ2-1, is DAGVTQSPTHLIKTRGQQVTLRCSPKSGHDTVSWYQQALGQGPQFIFQYYEEEERQRGNFPDRFSGHQFPNYSSELNVNALLLGDSALYLCASSLAEGFGYNEQFFGPGTRLTVL.